This TCR beta chain was captured by sequencing in a study of T cells in Graves' hyperthyroidism and ophthalmopathy (dated by TCRdb to the late 2010s). About the investigation overall: Peripheral blood samples were taken at the time of initial diagnosis, prior to any treatment. Once sampling was done, hyperthyroidism patients were given methimazole at a starting dose of 30 mg daily, whereas ophthalmopathy patients were given high-dose intravenous methylprednisolone. For training and testing, the 95 to 100 patients in the discovery cohort were randomly divided in a 7:3 ratio. To identify TCR V-J signatures that set the groups apart, the researchers used a discovery cohort of 95 to 100 patients, made up of roughly 45 with Graves' ophthalmopathy and some 58 with stable Graves' hyperthyroidism. The study also compared thyroid tissue and blood T-cell repertoires from about six Graves' hyperthyroidism patients. According to the paper, TCR Vbeta CDR3 sequencing was carried out on more than 120 peripheral blood samples, which came from 40 to 45 ophthalmopathy, approximately 72 hyperthyroidism and about 17 progressor patients. Prospective prediction of ophthalmopathy was tested in an independent validation cohort of 18 to 20 hyperthyroidism patients and 17 patients who later progressed to ophthalmopathy. Study-level results and caveats: Sample size was not statistically predetermined, and blinding of investigators to group allocation was not performed. Most expanded thyroid clonotypes (frequency above 0.001) were also found in blood, which suggests that blood repertoires may mirror thyroid immune responses. In validation, progression to ophthalmopathy was predicted by the model with roughly 69% sensitivity and 72% to 80% specificity, a median of about 6.4 months before onset. Ophthalmopathy was separated from stable hyperthyroidism by a 13 V-J signature model, with over 85% sensitivity and just over 81% specificity obtained in cross-validation and 80%/75% obtained in testing.

The TCR beta CDR3 regions were amplified from the RNA transcripts. A first-round RT-PCR of the TCR CDR3 used the HTBI primer set with the Qiagen OneStep RT-PCR kit. Libraries were constructed in a second round of multiplex PCR, after which size selection and purification were performed. Libraries were sequenced paired-end with 100 bp reads on an Illumina HiSeq2000. In the authors' own workflow: SOAPnuke was used to process the raw data, removing reads that contained adapters or uncalled bases, had a mean Phred below 15, or lacked an exact match to the constant primer or identifier. High-quality paired reads were merged using COPE v1.2.5, and each unique nucleotide sequence was defined as a clonotype. MiTCR v1.1 was used to align clonotypes to the IMGT TRBV, TRBD and TRBJ reference segments. Only V-J combinations with frequency above 0.0001, covering 99% to 99.2% of repertoires, were analysed. The TCS score was defined as the ratio of F50 (clonal expansion) to E x V (chaos), calculated using BLOSUM62-based TCRdist between CDR3 peptides within each V-J. Welch's t-statistics and random forest reduced around 550 V-J features to 10 to 15, which were used in a naive Bayes classifier (R e1071). TCRdb reprocessed the public reads (quality trimming at Q25 with fastp, clone calling with MiXCR) and kept in-frame beta chains. Every distinct CDR3 protein forms one entry, paired with its most common genes and DNA. TCRdb's processing, not the authors' own work, is the source of the V and J calls. Here the sample has approximately 400,000 distinct CDR3 sequences; 15% to 19% occur a single time. The ten largest clones take up about 14% of the sample.

A remark on this clonotype: Its antigen is currently not known. Qualities for individual bases were not recorded, and no much larger clone is one base off.

Graves' hyperthyroidism was defined as stable when no progression to ophthalmopathy occurred over 18 months of follow-up. Hyperthyroidism patients were aged 18 to 65 years and newly diagnosed, with disease duration of less than 2 months. Patients with uncontrolled infections, other autoimmune diseases, pregnancy or lactation were excluded. Diagnoses were based on clinical symptoms, serum thyroxine and TRAb, thyroid ultrasound and orbital computed tomography. Ficoll-Paque density gradient centrifugation was used to isolate PBMCs from around 10 ml of fresh peripheral blood. Trizol reagent was used to extract total RNA, and RNA quality was then checked on an Agilent 2100 Bioanalyzer. The specimen sequenced was blood. The receptor comes from a young woman with Graves' hyperthyroidism.

The CDR3 has the sequence CASADGDRHGYTF. The nucleotide sequence is given as TGTGCCAGCGCCGACGGGGACAGGCATGGCTACACCTTC. The chain is made from TRBV9 and TRBJ1-2, with 8 bases matching TRBD1. The germline V gene encodes CDR1 SGDLS and CDR2 YYNGEE. The CDR3 holds 13 amino acids from the cysteine to the phenylalanine. The retained sequence is limited to the CDR3, 39 bases, with the frame set at the first base. After removal of 7 bases from V and 6 bases from J, the junction retains 8 bases not matched to a gene. Where the CDR3 stops, the reference TRBV9 and TRBJ1-2 genes take over; the full variable domain is DSGVTQTPKHLITATGQRVTLRCSPRSGDLSVYWYQQSLDQGLQFLIQYYNGEERAKGNILERFSAQQFPDLHSELNLSSLELGDSALYFCASADGDRHGYTFGSGTRLTVV.